A selection of T cell receptor beta chains follows, all from one sample in a study of control samples from healthy donors and cancer patients. Produced via immunoSEQ multiplex PCR; TCRdb's table is partial and in-frame only. The data contain approximately 46,000 clones, roughly 86% of them singletons. The sample consisted of PBMCs. Receptor source: a woman aged 55-70 years with lung cancer. Both conserved end residues are part of each CDR3. The D gene is left open where the match is weak. Clone size is stated in some rows and not others, as once, few, many or a class when expanded.

v_call: TRBV4-1
j_call: TRBJ1-2
clone_size: NA
d_call: NA
cdr3_nt: TGCGCCAGCAGCCAGCCCCGGGAGGGGGATGGCTACACCTTC
cdr3_aa: CASSQPREGDGYTF

v_call: TRBV2
j_call: TRBJ1-4
clone_size: NA
d_call: NA
cdr3_nt: TGTGCCAGCAGGGGGAGGCGTCGGGGGCTGAGAGGCGAAAAACTGTTTTTT
cdr3_aa: CASRGRRRGLRGEKLFF

v_call: TRBV5-1
j_call: TRBJ2-3
clone_size: NA
d_call: NA
cdr3_nt: TGCGCCAGCAGCCCCGACACAGATACGCAGTATTTT
cdr3_aa: CASSPDTDTQYF

v_call: TRBV4-1
j_call: TRBJ2-7
clone_size: NA
d_call: NA
cdr3_nt: TGCGCCAGCAGCCAAGAGGAGCGGAGCTCCTACGAGCAGTACTTC
cdr3_aa: CASSQEERSSYEQYF

v_call: TRBV3-1/TRBV3-2
j_call: TRBJ2-5
clone_size: NA
d_call: NA
cdr3_nt: TGTGCCAGCAGCCTCCTGGGGCAAGAGACCCAGTACTTC
cdr3_aa: CASSLLGQETQYF

v_call: TRBV10-3
j_call: TRBJ1-1
clone_size: NA
d_call: NA
cdr3_nt: TGTGCCATCAGTGAAACAGTGAACACTGAAGCTTTCTTT
cdr3_aa: CAISETVNTEAFF

v_call: TRBV7-6
j_call: TRBJ2-3
clone_size: NA
d_call: TRBD2
cdr3_nt: TGTGCCAGCAGCTTAACGGCTAGCGGTTATGGCACAGATACGCAGTATTTT
cdr3_aa: CASSLTASGYGTDTQYF

v_call: TRBV5-1
j_call: TRBJ2-3
clone_size: once
d_call: TRBD2
cdr3_nt: TGCGCCAGCGGGACTAGCGGGAGCTCCGATACGCAGTATTTT
cdr3_aa: CASGTSGSSDTQYF

v_call: TRBV21-1
j_call: TRBJ2-1
clone_size: NA
d_call: NA
cdr3_nt: TGTGCCAGCCTAATAGACAGGCCGTTCTACAATGAGCAGTTCTTC
cdr3_aa: CASLIDRPFYNEQFF

v_call: TRBV11-2
j_call: TRBJ2-7
clone_size: NA
d_call: NA
cdr3_nt: TGTGCCAGCAGCTTAGTCGTCGGCCTCCTGAACGAGCAGTACTTC
cdr3_aa: CASSLVVGLLNEQYF

v_call: TRBV15
j_call: TRBJ2-1
clone_size: NA
d_call: NA
cdr3_nt: TGTGCCACCAGCAGAGATCTAGGCGAGAATGAGCAGTTCTTC
cdr3_aa: CATSRDLGENEQFF

v_call: TRBV5-1
j_call: TRBJ2-1
clone_size: once
d_call: NA
cdr3_nt: TGCGCCAGCAGTCGACCCCGACAGGTCCGCAATGAGCAGTTCTTC
cdr3_aa: CASSRPRQVRNEQFF

v_call: TRBV12-3/TRBV12-4
j_call: TRBJ1-2
clone_size: NA
d_call: NA
cdr3_nt: TGTGCCAGCAGCACCCAGAGGGGTTCTGGCTACACCTTC
cdr3_aa: CASSTQRGSGYTF

v_call: TRBV7-2
j_call: TRBJ2-7
clone_size: NA
d_call: TRBD1
cdr3_nt: TGTGCCAGCAGCTTAGCCGGGACAGGGATTCACGAGCAGTACTTC
cdr3_aa: CASSLAGTGIHEQYF

v_call: TRBV4-2
j_call: TRBJ2-1
clone_size: once
d_call: TRBD2
cdr3_nt: TGTGCCAGCAGCCAAGATGCCGGGAGGGGCCCGGACAGTGAGCAGTTCTTC
cdr3_aa: CASSQDAGRGPDSEQFF

v_call: TRBV28
j_call: TRBJ2-5
clone_size: NA
d_call: TRBD1
cdr3_nt: TGTGCCAGCGGACAGGGCCAAGAGACCCAGTACTTC
cdr3_aa: CASGQGQETQYF

v_call: TRBV3-1/TRBV3-2
j_call: TRBJ2-2
clone_size: NA
d_call: NA
cdr3_nt: TGTGCCAGCAGCCCTCCTGCATTTAGTCGTGACACCGGGGAGCTGTTTTTT
cdr3_aa: CASSPPAFSRDTGELFF

v_call: TRBV18
j_call: TRBJ2-3
clone_size: NA
d_call: NA
cdr3_nt: TGTGCCAGCTCACCACCCTCTACAGATACGCAGTATTTT
cdr3_aa: CASSPPSTDTQYF

v_call: TRBV7-2
j_call: TRBJ2-1
clone_size: NA
d_call: TRBD1
cdr3_nt: TGTGCCAGCAGCTCTGGACAGGGGTACAATGAGCAGTTCTTC
cdr3_aa: CASSSGQGYNEQFF

v_call: TRBV2
j_call: TRBJ2-7
clone_size: once
d_call: NA
cdr3_nt: TGTGCCAGCAGTGAAGCTCCTACCTACGAGCAGTACTTC
cdr3_aa: CASSEAPTYEQYF

v_call: TRBV4-1
j_call: TRBJ1-2
clone_size: NA
d_call: NA
cdr3_nt: TGCGCCAGCAGCCAAGAGTTGCTGGCTCGAGGCTACACCTTC
cdr3_aa: CASSQELLARGYTF

v_call: TRBV28
j_call: TRBJ1-2
clone_size: NA
d_call: TRBD1
cdr3_nt: TGTGCCAGCAGTGGTAGACAGGGGAGATATGGCTACACCTTC
cdr3_aa: CASSGRQGRYGYTF

v_call: TRBV7-3
j_call: TRBJ2-2
clone_size: few
d_call: NA
cdr3_nt: TGTGCCAGCAGCTTATTCGTGCTACCGAACACCGGGGAGCTGTTTTTT
cdr3_aa: CASSLFVLPNTGELFF

v_call: TRBV6-6
j_call: TRBJ2-2
clone_size: once
d_call: NA
cdr3_nt: TGTGCCAGCAGCCCTAATAGCGACACCGGGGAGCTGTTTTTT
cdr3_aa: CASSPNSDTGELFF

v_call: TRBV19
j_call: TRBJ1-1
clone_size: NA
d_call: NA
cdr3_nt: TGTGCCAGTAGTATGTCGACAGGTACCGAAGCTTTCTTT
cdr3_aa: CASSMSTGTEAFF

v_call: TRBV12-5
j_call: TRBJ2-3
clone_size: NA
d_call: TRBD1
cdr3_nt: TGTGCTAGTGGCCCCGGACAGGGGCTAACAGATACGCAGTATTTT
cdr3_aa: CASGPGQGLTDTQYF

v_call: TRBV7-9
j_call: TRBJ2-7
clone_size: NA
d_call: NA
cdr3_nt: TGTGCCAGCAGCTCCTCGACTCTTTCCTACGAGCAGTACTTC
cdr3_aa: CASSSSTLSYEQYF

v_call: TRBV11-2
j_call: TRBJ2-1
clone_size: NA
d_call: NA
cdr3_nt: TGTGCCAGCAGCTTAGTCCACAGGGGGGGCTCCTACAATGAGCAGTTCTTC
cdr3_aa: CASSLVHRGGSYNEQFF

v_call: TRBV30
j_call: TRBJ1-2
clone_size: NA
d_call: NA
cdr3_nt: TGTGCCTGGACAGGGTACTTATATGGCTACACCTTC
cdr3_aa: CAWTGYLYGYTF

v_call: TRBV5-1
j_call: TRBJ2-2
clone_size: NA
d_call: TRBD2
cdr3_nt: TGCGCCAGCAGCTTGAGTACCTCGGGGGGTGAGGCCGGGGAGCTGTTTTTT
cdr3_aa: CASSLSTSGGEAGELFF

v_call: TRBV28
j_call: TRBJ2-5
clone_size: NA
d_call: NA
cdr3_nt: TGTGCCAGCAGTTTAGCAGGAGGCGGGTCCGAGACCCAGTACTTC
cdr3_aa: CASSLAGGGSETQYF

v_call: TRBV12-5
j_call: TRBJ2-2
clone_size: NA
d_call: NA
cdr3_nt: TGTGCTAGTGTCGGCGGGGCTATTAGCACCGGGGAGCTGTTTTTT
cdr3_aa: CASVGGAISTGELFF

v_call: TRBV6-6
j_call: TRBJ2-7
clone_size: NA
d_call: NA
cdr3_nt: TGTGCCAGCACCCCAGGGATCTCCACCTACGAGCAGTACTTC
cdr3_aa: CASTPGISTYEQYF

v_call: TRBV5-1
j_call: TRBJ2-1
clone_size: NA
d_call: NA
cdr3_nt: TGCGCCAGCAGCTTGATGAACTTCATGTTGGGCAATGAGCAGTTCTTC
cdr3_aa: CASSLMNFMLGNEQFF

v_call: TRBV6-1
j_call: TRBJ1-3
clone_size: NA
d_call: NA
cdr3_nt: TGTGCCAGCAGTGAAGCCTTCGGGGCATATGGAAACACCATATATTTT
cdr3_aa: CASSEAFGAYGNTIYF

v_call: TRBV6-1
j_call: TRBJ1-2
clone_size: few
d_call: NA
cdr3_nt: TGTGCCAGCAGTGTTACCTTCCTCACTCCTAACTATGGCTACACCTTC
cdr3_aa: CASSVTFLTPNYGYTF

v_call: TRBV6-1
j_call: TRBJ1-1
clone_size: NA
d_call: NA
cdr3_nt: TGTGCCAGCAGTGAAATGGCCAGGAACACTGAAGCTTTCTTT
cdr3_aa: CASSEMARNTEAFF

v_call: TRBV7-3
j_call: TRBJ1-2
clone_size: NA
d_call: NA
cdr3_nt: TGTGCCAGCAGCTTATCGGGGACGCTGGATGGCTACACCTTC
cdr3_aa: CASSLSGTLDGYTF

v_call: TRBV3-1/TRBV3-2
j_call: TRBJ2-7
clone_size: NA
d_call: TRBD2
cdr3_nt: TGTGCCAGCAGCCCCGGGCTAGCGGGAGTCTACGAGCAGTACTTC
cdr3_aa: CASSPGLAGVYEQYF

v_call: TRBV9
j_call: TRBJ1-1
clone_size: NA
d_call: NA
cdr3_nt: TGTGCCAGCAGCCGCCCCTTGGAGGGCGGAAACACTGAAGCTTTCTTT
cdr3_aa: CASSRPLEGGNTEAFF

v_call: TRBV6-6
j_call: TRBJ1-2
clone_size: few
d_call: NA
cdr3_nt: TGTGCCAGCAGTTATGAACAGTATGGCTACACCTTC
cdr3_aa: CASSYEQYGYTF

v_call: TRBV9
j_call: TRBJ1-1
clone_size: NA
d_call: NA
cdr3_nt: TGTGCCAGCAGCGTAGGAAGTTCGCTCGTAGGTGAAGCTTTCTTT
cdr3_aa: CASSVGSSLVGEAFF

v_call: TRBV7-9
j_call: TRBJ2-7
clone_size: once
d_call: NA
cdr3_nt: TGTGCCAGCAGCTTAGAAACGGTACTTTCCTACGAGCAGTACTTC
cdr3_aa: CASSLETVLSYEQYF

v_call: TRBV4-1
j_call: TRBJ1-1
clone_size: few
d_call: NA
cdr3_nt: TGCGCCAGCAGCCGAGACATAACCCCCGGGGCTGAAGCTTTCTTT
cdr3_aa: CASSRDITPGAEAFF

v_call: TRBV3-1/TRBV3-2
j_call: TRBJ2-3
clone_size: NA
d_call: TRBD1
cdr3_nt: TGTGCCAGCAGCCAGGGACAGAACCCTGGCACAGATACGCAGTATTTT
cdr3_aa: CASSQGQNPGTDTQYF

v_call: TRBV7-7
j_call: TRBJ2-7
clone_size: once
d_call: TRBD1
cdr3_nt: TGTGCCAGCAGCTTAGGTACAGGGGGTTTCTACGAGCAGTACTTC
cdr3_aa: CASSLGTGGFYEQYF

v_call: TRBV6-5
j_call: TRBJ1-5
clone_size: NA
d_call: NA
cdr3_nt: TGTGCCAGCAGGCAGTATAGCAATCAGCCCCAGCATTTT
cdr3_aa: CASRQYSNQPQHF

v_call: TRBV18
j_call: TRBJ1-1
clone_size: NA
d_call: NA
cdr3_nt: TGTGCCAGCTCACCAGGGCTTCTACCTGAAGCTTTCTTT
cdr3_aa: CASSPGLLPEAFF

v_call: TRBV29-1
j_call: TRBJ1-2
clone_size: few
d_call: NA
cdr3_nt: TGCAGCGTCCTTCATGGAGTGGGTGGCTACACCTTC
cdr3_aa: CSVLHGVGGYTF

v_call: TRBV9
j_call: TRBJ1-1
clone_size: NA
d_call: TRBD1
cdr3_nt: TGTGCCAGCAGCGTGACAGGGATGAACACTGAAGCTTTCTTT
cdr3_aa: CASSVTGMNTEAFF

v_call: TRBV5-1
j_call: TRBJ2-2
clone_size: NA
d_call: NA
cdr3_nt: TGCGCCAGCAGCTTGGAAGCCACCGGGGAGCTGTTTTTT
cdr3_aa: CASSLEATGELFF

v_call: TRBV28
j_call: TRBJ2-7
clone_size: NA
d_call: NA
cdr3_nt: TGTGCCAGCAGTTTTTGGGATTTGGGGTGGGGCTCCTACGAGCAGTACTTC
cdr3_aa: CASSFWDLGWGSYEQYF

v_call: TRBV11-2
j_call: TRBJ1-1
clone_size: NA
d_call: TRBD1
cdr3_nt: TGTGCCAGCAGCCGCGACAGGGTTGCCACTGAAGCTTTCTTT
cdr3_aa: CASSRDRVATEAFF

v_call: TRBV6-5
j_call: TRBJ2-7
clone_size: NA
d_call: NA
cdr3_nt: TGTGCCAGCAGTTACAGCACCTCCTACGAGCAGTACTTC
cdr3_aa: CASSYSTSYEQYF

v_call: TRBV4-2
j_call: TRBJ2-1
clone_size: NA
d_call: TRBD2
cdr3_nt: TGTGCCAGCAGCCAAGAAAAAGGGCTAGCGGGCTACAATGAGCAGTTCTTC
cdr3_aa: CASSQEKGLAGYNEQFF

v_call: TRBV4-3
j_call: TRBJ2-2
clone_size: NA
d_call: NA
cdr3_nt: TGCGCCAGCAGCCAAGGAATAGCCGGGGAGCTGTTTTTT
cdr3_aa: CASSQGIAGELFF

v_call: TRBV18
j_call: TRBJ1-3
clone_size: NA
d_call: NA
cdr3_nt: TGTGCCAGCTCACCTTTCTCGGCGGACACCTCTGGAAACACCATATATTTT
cdr3_aa: CASSPFSADTSGNTIYF

v_call: TRBV7-6
j_call: TRBJ1-3
clone_size: NA
d_call: NA
cdr3_nt: TGTGCCAGCAGGGGGATTGGAAACACCATATATTTT
cdr3_aa: CASRGIGNTIYF

v_call: TRBV3-1/TRBV3-2
j_call: TRBJ2-1
clone_size: NA
d_call: NA
cdr3_nt: TGTGCCAGCGAGACATCCACCTACAATGAGCAGTTCTTC
cdr3_aa: CASETSTYNEQFF